This T cell receptor (beta chain) is from a study of T cells after yellow fever vaccination. Findings of the study overall: Booster sampling recovered most clones from primary vaccination (96% CD4, roughly 90% CD8).

This clonotype was found many times. Its antigen is not identified. MiXCR, run by TCRdb on the 5' RACE reads, gives a single entry per CDR3 protein. The repertoire includes over 300,000 distinct CDR3 sequences, 3.6% of them detected once, and about a quarter sits in the top ten. This CDR3 region has 14 residues. V lost 4 bases and J 8 bases, leaving 15 bases between the germline ends. The V gene's germline CDR1 is SGHTA and CDR2 FQGNSA. The chain has TRBV7-2 and TRBJ2-1; D assignment may be TRBD1 or TRBD2 (5 bases each). The source was PBMCs, collected on the day of the yellow fever booster vaccination. The TCR comes from a young man who received the YFV17D yellow fever vaccine. The CDR3 bases are TGTGCCAGCAGCTCCCGGGACCCCGGGGATGAGCAGTTCTTC. It specifies CASSSRDPGDEQFF.